This TCR beta chain came from a study of blood T cell repertoires in COVID-19. Original analysis: The authors estimated nucleated cell counts from reference gene primer amplification. Assay: immunoSEQ multiplex PCR; the TCRdb copy retains only in-frame clones and omits some. The DNA was the basis for D and trimming; V, J and clone size are from that table. This table holds about 170,000 clones, 90% to 95% found once. The CDR3 is made up of 16 amino acids. The germline V gene has CDR1 SGHRS and CDR2 YFSETQ. Trimming removed 5 bases at V and 0 bases at J, with 12 bases between. The sample comprised peripheral blood. The sequence derives from a man aged 45 to 65 with acute or convalescent COVID-19. This chain joins TRBV5-1 and TRBJ2-6; weak D call: TRBD1 (5 bases). The CDR3 DNA is TGCGCCAGCAGTCTCGGACACGCCTCTGGGGCCAACGTCCTGACTTTC. It is translated as CASSLGHASGANVLTF. The full variable domain, completed using reference TRBV5-1 and TRBJ2-6, is KAGVTQTPRYLIKTRGQQVTLSCSPISGHRSVSWYQQTPGQGLQFLFEYFSETQRNKGNFPGRFSGRQFSNSRSEMNVSTLELGDSALYLCASSLGHASGANVLTFGAGSRLTVL.